This TCR beta chain stems from a study of T cells in Graves' hyperthyroidism and ophthalmopathy. RNA transcripts provided the source from which TCR beta CDR3 regions were amplified. HTBI primers were the set used in a first-round RT-PCR of the TCR CDR3. TCRdb recomputed calls from the multiplex PCR reads with MiXCR, one row per CDR3 protein. Among under 650,000 distinct CDR3 sequences, around 15% were seen once, and the ten largest hold 3.5% to 4%. Looked up from germline, CDR1 is SGHTA and CDR2 is FQGNSA. CDR3 size: 15 residues. V gave up 0 bases and J gave up 3 bases; unmatched junction bases: 4. This clonotype was counted at least ten times.

The clonotype comes from a woman in her twenties or thirties with Graves' hyperthyroidism. The chain uses TRBV7-2 and TRBJ2-7; 8 bases are shared with TRBD2. Material: blood. The CDR3 is CASSLAALAGYEQYF. The CDR3 DNA reads TGTGCCAGCAGCTTAGCAGCCCTAGCGGGCTACGAGCAGTACTTC.